Presented here are 31 T cell receptor beta chains from one specimen sequenced in a study of CD8 T cells in Susac syndrome. The RNA input was about 0.45 to 1 ug, and it was reverse transcribed with random hexamers. From the immunoSEQ multiplex PCR reads, TCRdb called clonotypes with MiXCR, one entry per CDR3 protein. The table lists 250,000 to 300,000 distinct CDR3 sequences, about 89% of them singletons, with around 0.18% in the top ten. Source material: CD8+ T cells from PBMCs. The origin of the receptors is a human donor with multiple sclerosis.

The chain carries TRBV12-3 or TRBV12-4 and TRBJ2-2; tentatively, D is TRBD2 (6 bases). This CDR3 region has 16 residues. Trimming stripped 7 bases from V and 1 base from J, with 16 bases between. This CDR3 reads CASNLYGGMNTGELFF. CDR3 sequence (DNA): TGTGCCAGCAACCTTTACGGAGGGATGAACACCGGGGAGCTGTTTTTT.

This chain links TRBV5-6 with TRBJ2-3; 7 bases map to TRBD2. The germline V gene encodes CDR1 SGHDT and CDR2 YYEEEE. V lost 4 bases, J lost 4 bases, and 12 bases stayed unmatched. There are 16 residues in the CDR3. The CDR3 loop reads CASSPEVAGVADTQYF. The CDR3 region has the DNA TGTGCCAGCAGCCCGGAGGTGGCGGGAGTGGCAGATACGCAGTATTTT.

This sequence joins TRBV5-4 and TRBJ2-7; TRBD1 aligns across 7 bases. The CDR3 is 14 residues long. Germline loops: CDR1 SGHNT, CDR2 YYREEE (reference sequence). J lost 5 bases, V lost 3 bases, and 8 bases had no gene match. The CDR3, as DNA: TGTGCCAGCAGCTCTTGGACAGGACACGACGAGCAGTACTTC. The encoded protein is CASSSWTGHDEQYF.

The gene calls are TRBV29-1 and TRBJ1-1, with TRBD1 as a possible D gene (5 bases). Germline lookup yields CDR1 SQVTM and CDR2 ANQGSEA. There are 13 residues in the CDR3. V gave up 6 bases and J gave up 4 bases, with 15 bases separating them. The CDR3 is CSVGVGLSTEAFF. The CDR3 region has the DNA TGCAGCGTGGGGGTAGGGTTGAGCACTGAAGCTTTCTTT.

The chain combines TRBV29-1 with TRBJ2-6; D uncertain. This CDR3 contains 15 residues. Germline CDR1 is SQVTM and CDR2 is ANQGSEA. Trimming took 7 bases from V and 0 from J, leaving 13 bases between them. The CDR3 DNA reads TGCAGCGCCGTCGCCACAGTCTCTGGGGCCAACGTCCTGACTTTC. Encoded protein: CSAVATVSGANVLTF.

This chain links TRBV6-4 with TRBJ2-1; D unresolved. Germline-derived CDR1 and CDR2 are MRHNA and SNTAGT. The CDR3 is made up of 12 amino acids. V was trimmed by 3 bases and J by 7 bases, leaving 7 bases between them. The CDR3 DNA is TGTGCCAGCAGTGATCGGCAGAATGAGCAGTTCTTC. It specifies CASSDRQNEQFF.

The chain employs TRBV3-1 and TRBJ2-1, with 9 nucleotides matching TRBD1. CDR3 length: 15 amino acids. The V segment lost 0 bases and the J segment 8 bases; nucleotides outside the gene matches: 5. Looked up from germline, CDR1 is LGHDT and CDR2 is YNNKEL (reference sequence). In DNA, the CDR3 is TGTGCCAGCAGCCAAGATCGGGACAGGGAACATGAGCAGTTCTTC. It translates to CASSQDRDREHEQFF.

As concerns this clonotype: The junction and the germline gene differ at one end; a read error may be behind it. This CDR3 reads CASWEERSQGTQYF. The CDR3 coding sequence is TGCGCCAGCTGGGAGGAGCGGAGCCAAGGGACCCAGTACTTC. The chain couples TRBV23-1 to TRBJ2-5, with a tentative D call TRBD2 (6 bases). TRBV23-1 is an open reading frame whose function is uncertain. This CDR3 region has 14 residues.

The CDR3: CASSDIGTEYGETQYF. CDR3 in DNA: TGTGCCAGCAGTGATATAGGGACAGAGTATGGAGAGACCCAGTACTTC. The V call is TRBV2, the J call TRBJ2-5, with 7 bases fitting TRBD1. V lost 3 bases, J lost 4 bases, and 11 bases stayed unmatched. The CDR3 is made up of 16 amino acids. Germline V gene lookup returns CDR1 SNHLY and CDR2 FYNNEI.

This chain links TRBV18 with TRBJ2-3; D gene ambiguous. CDR1 KGHSH and CDR2 LQKENI come from the germline V gene. The germline V and J ends were trimmed by 6 bases and 0 bases, with 10 bases remaining between them. CDR3 size: 14 residues. CDR3 nucleotide sequence: TGTGCCAGCTCGCATTCGGACAGCACAGATACGCAGTATTTT. Amino acids: CASSHSDSTDTQYF.

The chain combines TRBV9 with TRBJ2-1; tentative D call: TRBD1 (6 bases). This CDR3 comprises 16 residues. CDR1 is SGDLS, CDR2 YYNGEE, per germline. Trimming left V 3 bases short and J 1 base short, with 14 bases between. The CDR3 loop reads CASSGLGGGSYNEQFF. For the CDR3, the DNA is TGTGCCAGCAGCGGCCTAGGGGGTGGGTCCTACAATGAGCAGTTCTTC.

This sequence joins TRBV6-1 and TRBJ1-2; D is undetermined. The length of the CDR3 is 9 residues. The germline gives CDR1 MNHNS, CDR2 SASEGT. Between the trimmed V and J ends, which lost 11 bases and 3 bases, there was a span of 4 bases. CDR3 sequence: CAVYYGYTF. The CDR3 region has the DNA TGTGCCGTCTACTATGGCTACACCTTC.

V gene TRBV27 combines with J gene TRBJ1-5; D remains ambiguous. The V gene lost 7 bases and the J gene lost 7 bases, with 14 bases spanning the gap. The V gene's germline CDR1 is MNHEY and CDR2 SMNVEV (reference sequence). CDR3 length: 13 amino acids. The CDR3 region has the DNA TGTGCCAGCATGTGGAGTTTTGGGCAGCCCCAGCATTTT. The encoded protein is CASMWSFGQPQHF.

The CDR3 coding sequence is TGTGCCAGCAGCGACACTCCGGACAGGGCCACAGATACGCAGTATTTT. Its protein is CASSDTPDRATDTQYF. The chain couples TRBV6-1 to TRBJ2-3; 8 bases are shared with TRBD1. J was trimmed by 2 bases and V by 6 bases; bases with no gene match: 10. There are 16 residues in the CDR3. From germline, CDR1 is MNHNS and CDR2 SASEGT.

This chain links TRBV7-8 with TRBJ2-6; no clear D gene. V gave up 2 bases and J gave up 3 bases, with 2 bases separating them. This CDR3 contains 13 residues. Germline CDR1 SGHVS, CDR2 FQNEAQ. CDR3 protein: CASSLFGANVLTF. CDR3 sequence (DNA): TGTGCCAGCAGCTTATTTGGGGCCAACGTCCTGACTTTC.

The chain combines TRBV7-9 with TRBJ2-3; TRBD1 is a possible D gene (5 bases). The germline V gene encodes CDR1 SEHNR and CDR2 FQNEAQ (reference sequence). V was cut by 1 base and J by 0 bases, with 11 bases left in between. The CDR3 has 16 residues. The CDR3 sequence is CASSLGQTTSTDTQYF. The CDR3 DNA follows: TGTGCCAGCAGCTTAGGACAGACAACTAGCACAGATACGCAGTATTTT. Together with reference TRBV7-9 and TRBJ2-3, the CDR3 gives the full variable domain: DTGVSQNPRHKITKRGQNVTFRCDPISEHNRLYWYRQTLGQGPEFLTYFQNEAQLEKSRLLSDRFSAERPKGSFSTLEIQRTEQGDSAMYLCASSLGQTTSTDTQYFGPGTRLTVL.

This chain uses TRBV24-1 with TRBJ1-1; TRBD1 is a possible D gene (5 bases). Germline CDR1 KGHDR, CDR2 SFDVKD. The ends were cut back, 11 bases at V and 0 bases at J, with 15 bases in the middle. The CDR3 covers 14 residues. CDR3 bases: TGTGCCAGCAGCGGGGGGAACATGAACACTGAAGCTTTCTTT. The encoded protein is CASSGGNMNTEAFF.

The J gene is TRBJ1-2, the V gene TRBV7-6; 8 bases line up with TRBD1. This CDR3 has 15 amino acids. Trimming took 2 bases from V and 1 from J; bases not matched to a gene: 3. Germline V gene sequence: CDR1 SGHVS, CDR2 FNYEAQ. CDR3 DNA: TGTGCCAGCAGCTTAACTACAGGGGGTAACTATGGCTACACCTTC. Encoded protein: CASSLTTGGNYGYTF. Using reference TRBV7-6 and TRBJ1-2 for the parts outside the CDR3, the full variable domain is GAGVSQSPRYKVTKRGQDVALRCDPISGHVSLYWYRQALGQGPEFLTYFNYEAQQDKSGLPNDRFSAERPEGSISTLTIQRTEQRDSAMYRCASSLTTGGNYGYTFGSGTRLTVV.

This clonotype was counted once. The gene calls are TRBV19 and TRBJ2-7; D call uncertain. The CDR3 runs to 11 residues. V was trimmed by 6 bases and J by 5 bases, leaving 8 bases between them. Looked up from germline, CDR1 is LNHDA and CDR2 is SQIVND (reference sequence). In DNA form, the CDR3 reads TGTGCCAGTAGGGCAGGAAACGAGCAGTACTTC. Residues: CASRAGNEQYF.

The chain joins TRBV2 to TRBJ1-5; D gene unclear. V was cut by 2 bases and J by 2 bases, with 13 bases left in between. The V gene's germline CDR1 is SNHLY and CDR2 FYNNEI. The CDR3 extends over 16 amino acids. DNA of the CDR3: TGTGCCAGCAGTGAATTAGCTGGGTATGGCAATCAGCCCCAGCATTTT. Translation gives CASSELAGYGNQPQHF.

The chain employs TRBV28 and TRBJ1-3; D remains ambiguous. Germline CDR1 and CDR2: MDHEN and SYDVKM. V lost 4 bases and J 1 base, leaving 11 bases between the germline ends. This CDR3 has 15 amino acids. The CDR3 is CASSSPGLSGNTIYF. CDR3 coding DNA: TGTGCCAGCAGTTCTCCGGGGTTATCTGGAAACACCATATATTTT.

The chain has TRBV4-1 and TRBJ2-1, with 11 bases matching TRBD1. The germline gives CDR1 MGHRA, CDR2 YSYEKL. CDR3 length: 15 amino acids. Trimming cost V 5 bases and J 6 bases; bases outside gene matches: 6. The CDR3 nucleotides are TGCGCCAGCAGCAGTCCCGGGACAGGGGGCAATGAGCAGTTCTTC. Protein product: CASSSPGTGGNEQFF.

The chain combines TRBV10-1 with TRBJ2-4; TRBD1 aligns across 8 bases. The V gene's germline CDR1 is WNHNN and CDR2 SYGVQD (reference sequence). V shed 7 bases and J 0 bases; nucleotides not matched to a gene: 8. This CDR3 is built from 16 residues. CDR3 nucleotides: TGCGCCAGCAATTACAGGGGGTCTTTAGCCAAAAACATTCAGTACTTC. Its protein product is CASNYRGSLAKNIQYF.

The genes are TRBV29-1 and TRBJ2-1; 9 bases line up with TRBD1. This CDR3 spans 16 amino acids. After removal of 4 bases from V and 0 bases from J, the junction contained 7 bases not matched to a gene. Looked up from germline, CDR1 is SQVTM and CDR2 is ANQGSEA. CDR3 DNA: TGCAGCGTTGTACTTACAGGGGGCAGCTCCTACAATGAGCAGTTCTTC. Protein product: CSVVLTGGSSYNEQFF.

This rearrangement joins TRBV5-4 to TRBJ1-2; TRBD1 agrees at 8 bases. V lost 4 bases to trimming and J lost 7 bases; unmatched junction nucleotides: 9. The germline V gene has CDR1 SGHNT and CDR2 YYREEE (reference sequence). This CDR3 is 14 amino acids long. CDR3 sequence reads: CASSPGQDLAGYTF. The CDR3 DNA reads as TGTGCCAGCAGCCCGGGACAGGATCTAGCTGGCTACACCTTC.

The genes are TRBV20-1 and TRBJ1-4; the D is unclear. This CDR3 spans 14 amino acids. The V gene lost 1 base and the J gene lost 7 bases, with 13 bases spanning the gap. CDR1 is DFQATT and CDR2 is SNEGSKA in the germline V gene (reference sequence). The DNA for the CDR3 is TGCAGTGCTAGAGGCAACAGCGACCTTGAAAAACTGTTTTTT. As protein: CSARGNSDLEKLFF.

This clonotype was recorded a few times. This rearrangement joins TRBV28 to TRBJ1-1; D remains ambiguous. Looked up from germline, CDR1 is MDHEN and CDR2 is SYDVKM. This CDR3 spans 13 amino acids. Trimming cost V 0 bases and J 4 bases, with 6 bases left between them. CDR3: CASSLWGGTEAFF. Written as DNA, the CDR3 is TGTGCCAGCAGTTTATGGGGCGGCACTGAAGCTTTCTTT.

The V gene is TRBV6-5, the J gene TRBJ2-1, with 10 bases lining up with TRBD2. The germline V gene has CDR1 MNHEY and CDR2 SVGAGI. Unmatched junction bases numbered 1, after V lost 4 bases and J lost 1 base. This CDR3 spans 15 amino acids. CDR3 residues: CASSWTSGSYNEQFF. The CDR3, as DNA: TGTGCCAGCAGTTGGACTAGCGGATCCTACAATGAGCAGTTCTTC.

This clonotype was observed once. V usage is TRBV2 and J usage is TRBJ2-7; D is perhaps TRBD2 (6 bases). Germline V CDR1 and CDR2: SNHLY, FYNNEI. The length of the CDR3 is 13 residues. Trimming left V 8 bases short and J 3 bases short, with 14 bases between. CDR3 amino acids: CASGAGTSYEQYF. The CDR3 DNA reads TGTGCCAGCGGGGCGGGAACCAGCTACGAGCAGTACTTC.

The genes are TRBV3-1 and TRBJ2-7; 8 positions match TRBD2. The CDR3 extends over 16 amino acids. Germline V lookup: CDR1 LGHDT, CDR2 YNNKEL (reference sequence). The V gene end was trimmed by 1 base and the J gene end by 2 bases; junction bases not matched to a gene: 7. The CDR3 sequence is CASSQVAEGLAYEQYF. CDR3 nucleotide sequence: TGTGCCAGCAGCCAAGTGGCTGAGGGACTAGCCTACGAGCAGTACTTC.

This chain uses TRBV27 with TRBJ2-2; unclear D gene. Germline lookup yields CDR1 MNHEY and CDR2 SMNVEV (reference sequence). The CDR3 length is 15 residues. The V gene lost 3 bases and the J gene lost 1 base, with 9 bases spanning the gap. CDR3: CASSFILGNTGELFF. The CDR3 coding sequence is TGTGCCAGCAGTTTCATACTGGGGAACACCGGGGAGCTGTTTTTT.